Sequencing of this T cell receptor beta chain was carried out in a study of CD8 T cells in ankylosing spondylitis. Whole-study findings and limits: Disease-linked clones reportedly showed significant enrichment in matched ankylosing spondylitis synovial fluid. Disease-linked clones were CD8+ and relatively rare in peripheral blood. A number of the motif variants had already been described in reactive arthritis synovial fluid and blood.

The TCR beta libraries were generated through quantitative 5'-RACE incorporating molecular barcodes. TCRdb redid the calling of the 5' RACE reads with MiXCR, one entry per CDR3 protein. Of 300,000 to 350,000 distinct CDR3 sequences in the sample, roughly 10% were seen once. This clonotype was detected ten times or more. Its antigen is not known. The sample was blood, either unsorted or a sorted T cell fraction (not recorded which). The sequence came from a female donor with ankylosing spondylitis or in good health (not recorded which).

The CDR3 reads CASRPLPGDTQYF. The CDR3 DNA sequence: TGTGCCAGCAGGCCCTTGCCCGGGGATACGCAGTATTTT. The rearrangement links TRBV27 to TRBJ2-3, with D uncertain. V shed 6 bases and J shed 6 bases, with 13 bases lying between them. Germline V gene lookup returns CDR1 MNHEY and CDR2 SMNVEV (reference sequence). This CDR3 spans 13 amino acids.